The 20 T cell receptor beta chains below come from one sample, sequenced in a study of cytomegalovirus exposure and HLA in healthy donors. This table comes from immunoSEQ multiplex PCR, and its TCRdb copy is limited to in-frame clones, with some not included. In the table there are 150,000 to 200,000 clones, 87% of which are singletons. The source material was PBMCs. The receptors stem from a woman in her thirties in good health and CMV-seronegative.

The chain is built from TRBV5-1 and TRBJ1-4; 8 bases agree with TRBD1. This CDR3 is built from 17 residues. CDR1 and CDR2 from the germline V gene are SGHRS and YFSETQ. The V gene end was trimmed by 0 bases and the J gene end by 8 bases; junction bases not matched to a gene: 12. CDR3 protein: CASSLVGSGGESEKLFF. CDR3 in DNA: TGCGCCAGCAGCTTGGTAGGGTCAGGGGGCGAATCCGAAAAACTGTTTTTT.

J is TRBJ1-2 and V is TRBV4-3; D is possibly TRBD1 (5 bases). CDR3 length: 14 residues. Deletions cut 2 bases from V and 4 bases from J, with 11 bases between. Germline V CDR1 and CDR2: LGHNA, YSLEER. DNA for the CDR3: TGCGCCAGCAGCCAACCGGGACTGAGCTATGGCTACACCTTC. Its translation: CASSQPGLSYGYTF.

V usage is TRBV6-5 and J usage is TRBJ2-3; D unclear. This CDR3 contains 15 residues. Germline assignment: CDR1 MNHEY and CDR2 SVGAGI. The V end was cut by 0 bases, the J end by 2 bases, with 9 bases between. The CDR3 DNA reads TGTGCCAGCAGTTACTCCTTCTCCCCCACAGATACGCAGTATTTT. Its protein is CASSYSFSPTDTQYF.

This clone was seen a single time. V gene TRBV9 combines with J gene TRBJ2-7, with D possibly being TRBD2 (6 bases). CDR3 length equals 15 residues. Per germline, CDR1 SGDLS and CDR2 YYNGEE. The V end was cut by 0 bases, the J end by 7 bases, with 17 bases between. The CDR3 DNA sequence: TGTGCCAGCAGCGTAGGGGGCCTCAAGGGGAGGGAGCAGTACTTC. Translating it yields CASSVGGLKGREQYF. Combining the CDR3 with reference TRBV9 and TRBJ2-7 gives the whole variable domain DSGVTQTPKHLITATGQRVTLRCSPRSGDLSVYWYQQSLDQGLQFLIQYYNGEERAKGNILERFSAQQFPDLHSELNLSSLELGDSALYFCASSVGGLKGREQYFGPGTRLTVT.

J is TRBJ2-2 and V is TRBV6-1, with D possibly matching TRBD1 (6 bases). The CDR3 is made up of 14 amino acids. Germline V gene data show CDR1 as MNHNS and CDR2 as SASEGT. V was pared by 7 bases and J by 3 bases, with 12 bases between. The CDR3 sequence: CASTTGSDTGELFF. In nucleotides, the CDR3 is TGTGCCAGCACCACAGGGAGTGACACCGGGGAGCTGTTTTTT.

The chain is built from TRBV19 and TRBJ1-2; perhaps TRBD1 as D (6 bases). The germline CDR1 and CDR2 sequences are LNHDA and SQIVND (reference sequence). The CDR3 loop spans 14 amino acids. The V end lost 4 bases, the J end lost 3 bases, and 12 bases lay between the germline ends. The CDR3 region has the DNA TGTGCCAGTAGTAAACAGGGTTGGGACTATGGCTACACCTTC. Encoded protein: CASSKQGWDYGYTF.

The chain couples TRBV2 to TRBJ2-2, with D unresolved. The germline V and J ends were trimmed by 6 bases and 8 bases, with 7 bases remaining between them. This CDR3 contains 11 residues. Germline lookup yields CDR1 SNHLY and CDR2 FYNNEI. The CDR3 is CASRVEGELFF. The CDR3 DNA is TGTGCCAGCAGAGTGGAGGGGGAGCTGTTTTTT. The full variable domain, in which reference TRBV2 and TRBJ2-2 provide the parts outside the CDR3, is EPEVTQTPSHQVTQMGQEVILRCVPISNHLYFYWYRQILGQKVEFLVSFYNNEISEKSEIFDDQFSVERPDGSNFTLKIRSTKLEDSAMYFCASRVEGELFFGEGSRLTVL.

This chain uses TRBV5-6 with TRBJ1-5; D gene ambiguous. Looked up from germline, CDR1 is SGHDT and CDR2 is YYEEEE. V was clipped by 2 bases and J by 2 bases, with 11 bases between them. The CDR3 runs to 15 residues. The CDR3 coding sequence is TGTGCCAGCAGCTTTGGGCCCGGGGGCAATCAGCCCCAGCATTTT. This codes for CASSFGPGGNQPQHF.

This sequence joins TRBV27 and TRBJ2-1; D unclear. Germline CDR1 and CDR2: MNHEY and SMNVEV (reference sequence). The CDR3 length is 14 residues. Trimming removed 2 bases from V and 10 bases from J, with 15 bases in between. CDR3 nucleotides: TGTGCCAGCAGTTTAAATCTTGGCGCGGAGGAGCAGTTCTTC. This gives the protein CASSLNLGAEEQFF.

The chain employs TRBV5-4 and TRBJ2-4, with TRBD1 matching 8 bases. Germline loops: CDR1 SGHNT, CDR2 YYREEE (reference sequence). V shed 1 base, J shed 3 bases, and the junction held 9 bases outside the gene matches. The CDR3 spans 17 residues. The CDR3 sequence: CASSLSHRGAGKNIQYF. The CDR3, as DNA: TGTGCCAGCAGCTTGTCGCACAGGGGGGCTGGCAAAAACATTCAGTACTTC.

This sequence joins TRBV10-3 and TRBJ2-3, with 12 bases aligning to TRBD2. J gave up 5 bases and V 8 bases, and 8 bases lay outside the gene matches. Germline V CDR1 and CDR2: ENHRY, SYGVKD. The CDR3 has 15 residues. CDR3 region: CAIGDGGLAGDTQYF. The CDR3 coding sequence is TGTGCCATCGGGGATGGGGGACTAGCGGGAGATACGCAGTATTTT.

The rearrangement uses TRBV4-3 and TRBJ2-2; D might be TRBD1 (5 bases). The ends were cut back, 3 bases at V and 5 bases at J, with 19 bases in the middle. Germline V gene sequence: CDR1 LGHNA, CDR2 YSLEER. The CDR3 spans 17 residues. The CDR3 protein is CASSHYIRVELTGELFF. In nucleotides, the CDR3 is TGCGCCAGCAGCCATTACATCAGGGTAGAGCTGACCGGGGAGCTGTTTTTT.

The chain carries TRBV7-9 and TRBJ2-5, with a weak D call TRBD1 (5 bases). With 7 bases removed from V and 1 base from J, the gap between germline ends came to 16 bases. CDR3 length: 15 residues. From germline, CDR1 is SEHNR and CDR2 FQNEAQ (reference sequence). The CDR3 DNA is TGTGCCAGCATTTCTGGGGCCGTTACCCAAGAGACCCAGTACTTC. Its translation is CASISGAVTQETQYF.

The chain links TRBV2 to TRBJ2-7; tentatively, D is TRBD1 (5 bases). V was clipped by 1 base and J by 3 bases, with 7 bases between them. There are 13 residues in the CDR3. Germline V gene data show CDR1 as SNHLY and CDR2 as FYNNEI. CDR3 amino acids: CASSEDRIYEQYF. In DNA form, the CDR3 reads TGTGCCAGCAGTGAAGACAGGATCTACGAGCAGTACTTC.

The V gene is TRBV21-1, the J gene TRBJ1-6; the DNA was not compared with TRBD1, the D call given in the table. TRBV21-1 is marked as a pseudogene. The CDR3 is made up of 16 amino acids. The CDR3 loop reads CASSGLQGYGNSPLHF. DNA of the CDR3: TGTGCCAGCAGCGGCCTACAGGGCTATGGGAATTCACCCCTCCACTTT.

The J gene is TRBJ1-1, the V gene TRBV27; no definite D call. Trimming took off 2 bases at V and 5 bases at J, with 9 bases between the two ends. This CDR3 is 13 amino acids long. In germline, CDR1 is MNHEY, CDR2 SMNVEV (reference sequence). CDR3 amino acids: CASSLGSATEAFF. The CDR3 region has the DNA TGTGCCAGCAGTTTAGGGAGTGCGACTGAAGCTTTCTTT.

V gene TRBV6-1 combines with J gene TRBJ1-5; D gene uncertain. This CDR3 has 15 residues. Germline CDR1 reads MNHNS; CDR2 reads SASEGT. Trimming pared 3 bases from V and 4 bases from J, leaving 13 bases between. CDR3 sequence: CASSDTPEVNQPQHF. The DNA for the CDR3 is TGTGCCAGCAGTGATACACCAGAGGTGAATCAGCCCCAGCATTTT.

V usage is TRBV5-1 and J usage is TRBJ2-3, with D uncertain. Between the trimmed V and J ends, which lost 0 bases and 2 bases, there was a span of 7 bases. From germline, CDR1 is SGHRS and CDR2 YFSETQ. The CDR3 runs to 14 residues. CDR3 nucleotides: TGCGCCAGCAGCTTGGCTACTTTCACAGATACGCAGTATTTT. Translation gives CASSLATFTDTQYF.

CDR3 residues: CASSITPKDWESSYEQYF. The DNA for the CDR3 is TGTGCCAGTAGTATTACCCCAAAGGACTGGGAAAGCTCCTACGAGCAGTACTTC. The chain couples TRBV19 to TRBJ2-7, with a tentative D call TRBD2 (5 bases). The germline CDR1 and CDR2 sequences are LNHDA and SQIVND (reference sequence). The V gene lost 3 bases and the J gene lost 0 bases, with 21 bases spanning the gap. This CDR3 comprises 18 residues.

The chain has TRBV6-1 and TRBJ2-7, with D tentatively TRBD2 (5 bases). Between the trimmed V and J ends, which lost 6 bases and 0 bases, there was a span of 12 bases. Germline values: CDR1 MNHNS, CDR2 SASEGT. CDR3 length: 14 residues. The CDR3 nucleotides read TGTGCCAGCAGGACGGGGTTTACCTCCTACGAGCAGTACTTC. Its protein product is CASRTGFTSYEQYF.